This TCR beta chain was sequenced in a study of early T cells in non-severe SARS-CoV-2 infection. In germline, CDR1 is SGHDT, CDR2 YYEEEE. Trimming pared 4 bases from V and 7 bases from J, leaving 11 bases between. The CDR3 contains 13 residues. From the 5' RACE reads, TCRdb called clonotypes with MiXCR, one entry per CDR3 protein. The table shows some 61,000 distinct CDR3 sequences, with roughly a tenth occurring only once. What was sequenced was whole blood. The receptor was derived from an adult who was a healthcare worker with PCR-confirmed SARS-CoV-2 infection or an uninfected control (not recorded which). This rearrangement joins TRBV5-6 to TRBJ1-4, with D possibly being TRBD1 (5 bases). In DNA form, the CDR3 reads TGTGCCAGCAGCGTGCAGGGAGGTGAAAAACTGTTTTTT. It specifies CASSVQGGEKLFF.